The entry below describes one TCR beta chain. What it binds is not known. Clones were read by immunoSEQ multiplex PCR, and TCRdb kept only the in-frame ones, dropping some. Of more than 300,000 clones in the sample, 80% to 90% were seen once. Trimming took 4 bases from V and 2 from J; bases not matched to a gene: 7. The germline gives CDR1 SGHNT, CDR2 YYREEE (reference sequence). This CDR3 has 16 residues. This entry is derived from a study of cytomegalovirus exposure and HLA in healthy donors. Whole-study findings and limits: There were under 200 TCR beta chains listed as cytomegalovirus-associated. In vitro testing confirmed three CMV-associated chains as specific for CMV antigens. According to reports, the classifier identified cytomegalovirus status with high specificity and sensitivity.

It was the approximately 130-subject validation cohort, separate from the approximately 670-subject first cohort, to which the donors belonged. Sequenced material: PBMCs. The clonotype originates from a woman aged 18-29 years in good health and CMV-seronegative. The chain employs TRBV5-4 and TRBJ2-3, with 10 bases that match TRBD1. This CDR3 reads CASSPTGGQNTDTQYF. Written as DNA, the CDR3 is TGTGCCAGCAGCCCGACAGGGGGCCAAAACACAGATACGCAGTATTTT.